Listed here is a single T cell receptor (beta chain). This clonotype was recorded many times. Which antigen it targets is not known. One base away there is no much larger clone; base qualities are not given. There are 14 amino acids in the CDR3, from cysteine to phenylalanine inclusive. The kept DNA is CDR3 alone, 42 bases in frame from the first base. Trimming takes 2 bases from V and 8 bases from J, and the germline ends sit 14 bases apart. For CDR1 and CDR2, the germline V gene lists SGHRS and YFSETQ. The intended sense of this specimen's treatment or condition label: live attenuated yellow fever vaccine strain. Two biological replicates of bulk PBMCs were collected at each blood-draw timepoint. A standard Ficoll-Paque protocol was used to isolate PBMCs from peripheral blood. RNA was extracted with TriZol from bulk PBMCs, CD4 and CD8 fractions, and dextramer-positive and dextramer-negative fractions.

The reads were generated on an Illumina NovaSeq 6000. TCR cDNA was synthesized by 5'RACE template switching, through which a universal primer site and unique molecular identifiers were introduced. Priming of cDNA synthesis was performed from both the TCR alpha and TCR beta constant segments. Two PCR steps were used to amplify libraries, with sample barcodes and sequencing adapters being added in the second step. Sequencing of libraries was done on Illumina HiSeq 2500 (2x100 bp) or NovaSeq (2x150 bp). The source study handled its data this way. Reads were demultiplexed and collapsed into UMI consensus sequences with MIGEC, and V(D)J alignment was performed with MiXCR. Vaccine-responding clonotypes were defined with edgeR using replicate PBMC samples, requiring FDR below 0.01 and a log2 fold change above 5 up to day 15. Bulk clonotypes were assigned CD4 or CD8 identity according to which sequenced CD4 or CD8 repertoire held them at higher abundance. In-frame beta chains were kept once TCRdb had trimmed the public reads at Q25 with fastp and called clones with MiXCR. Under each unique CDR3 protein, matching rows form one entry showing the most common genes and DNA. None of the V and J calls come from the authors' own analysis; TCRdb made them. This sample lists 250,000 to 400,000 distinct CDR3 sequences; about 4% were detected once. Around 23% of the sample belongs to the ten largest clones.

This specimen belongs to a study of T cells after yellow fever vaccination (dated by TCRdb to the late 2010s). Looking at the study overall: The SMART-Seq v4 Ultra Low Input RNA kit was used to prepare libraries from fractions with low cell numbers. To follow T-cell clones before and after primary and booster YFV17D yellow fever vaccination, bulk TCR alpha and beta repertoires were sequenced over time. The cohort comprised two healthy male donors, one aged 18 to 30 and one aged 30 to 40 years. Bulk PBMC replicates and cell subsets were isolated from blood drawn at multiple timepoints before and after both primary and secondary immunization.

The research as a whole found: Compared with the primary T-cell response, the secondary T-cell response was weaker but faster, peaking on day 5 rather than day 15. Computational filtering was needed because FACS-sorted repertoires could contain abundant contaminating clonotypes from the bulk population. Most clones expanded after primary vaccination were re-detected after the booster (around 96% of CD4 and 88% of CD8), suggesting broad memory maintenance. The study included only two donors, which limits how far the findings can be generalized. A small share of clonotypes occurred in both CD4 and CD8 compartments, likely arising from convergent recombination.

The sequencing here drew on PBMCs, taken 5 days after the yellow fever booster vaccination. The V and J segments used are TRBV5-1 and TRBJ2-1; the D gene is perhaps TRBD1 or TRBD2, each of them matching over 5 bases. The TCR sequence derives from a man younger than 35 who received the YFV17D yellow fever vaccine. The nucleotides are TGCGCCAGCAGCTTCTTGGGGACGGGCTATGAGCAGTTCTTC. It is translated as CASSFLGTGYEQFF.